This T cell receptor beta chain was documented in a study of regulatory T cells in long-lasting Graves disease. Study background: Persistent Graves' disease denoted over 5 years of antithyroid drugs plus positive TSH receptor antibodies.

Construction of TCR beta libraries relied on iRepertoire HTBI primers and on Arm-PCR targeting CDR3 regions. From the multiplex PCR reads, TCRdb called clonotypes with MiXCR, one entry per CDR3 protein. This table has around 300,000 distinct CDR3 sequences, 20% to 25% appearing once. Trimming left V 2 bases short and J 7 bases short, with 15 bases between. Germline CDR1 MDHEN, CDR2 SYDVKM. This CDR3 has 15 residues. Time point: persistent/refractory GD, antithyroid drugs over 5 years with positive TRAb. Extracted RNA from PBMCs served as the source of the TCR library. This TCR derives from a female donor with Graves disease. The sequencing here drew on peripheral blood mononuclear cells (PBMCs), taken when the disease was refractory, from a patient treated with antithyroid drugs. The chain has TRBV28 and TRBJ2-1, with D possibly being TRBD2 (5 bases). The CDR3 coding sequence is TGTGCCAGCAGTTTACCGGGGTCCACCCCAAATGAGCAGTTCTTC. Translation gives CASSLPGSTPNEQFF.